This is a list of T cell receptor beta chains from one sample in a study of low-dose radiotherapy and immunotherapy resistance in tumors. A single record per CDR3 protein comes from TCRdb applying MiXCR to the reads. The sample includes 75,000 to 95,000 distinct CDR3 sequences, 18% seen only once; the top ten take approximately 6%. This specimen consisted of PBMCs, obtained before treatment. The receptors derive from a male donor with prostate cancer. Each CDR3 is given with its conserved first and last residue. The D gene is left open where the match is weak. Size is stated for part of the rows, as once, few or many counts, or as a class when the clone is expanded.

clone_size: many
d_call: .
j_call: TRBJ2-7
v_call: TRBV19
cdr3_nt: TGTGCCAGTCGGACTACCATGGGGGAGCAGTACTTC
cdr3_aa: CASRTTMGEQYF

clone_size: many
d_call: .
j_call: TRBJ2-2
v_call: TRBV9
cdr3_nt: TGTGCCAGCAGCGGGGGATCGAACACCGGGGAGCTGTTTTTT
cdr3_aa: CASSGGSNTGELFF

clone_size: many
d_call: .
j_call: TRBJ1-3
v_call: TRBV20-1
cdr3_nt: TGCAGTGCTGGAGACCCAGTAGACACCATATATTTT
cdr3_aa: CSAGDPVDTIYF

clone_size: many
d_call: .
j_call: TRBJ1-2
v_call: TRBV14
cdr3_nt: TGTGCCAGCAGCCAAGGCGGTCAAGAAATCTATGGCTACACCTTC
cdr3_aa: CASSQGGQEIYGYTF

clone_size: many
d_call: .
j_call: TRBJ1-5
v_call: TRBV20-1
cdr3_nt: TGCAGTGCTAGAGGTAGACAGCCCAATCAGCCCCAGCATTTT
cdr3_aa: CSARGRQPNQPQHF

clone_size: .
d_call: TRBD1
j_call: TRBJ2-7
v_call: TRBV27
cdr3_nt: TGTGCCAGCAGTGTTGGACAGGGGCCCTACGAGCAGTACTTC
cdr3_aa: CASSVGQGPYEQYF

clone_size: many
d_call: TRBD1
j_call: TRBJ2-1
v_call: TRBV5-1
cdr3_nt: TGCGCCAGCAGCGCCGGACAGGGGAATATAGATGAGCAGTTCTTC
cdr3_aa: CASSAGQGNIDEQFF

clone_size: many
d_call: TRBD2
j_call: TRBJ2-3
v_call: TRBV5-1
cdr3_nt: TGCGCCAGCAGCCGGAGCGGGGTCAGCACAGATACGCAGTATTTT
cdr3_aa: CASSRSGVSTDTQYF

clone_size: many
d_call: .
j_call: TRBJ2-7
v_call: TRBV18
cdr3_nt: TGTGCCAGCTCACCCGGAATAAACCAGGACGAGCAGTACTTC
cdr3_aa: CASSPGINQDEQYF

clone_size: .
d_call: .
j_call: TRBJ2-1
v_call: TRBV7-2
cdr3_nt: TGTGCCAGCAGCTTAGCGGGGGGGCGGGTCACGGAGCAGTTCTTC
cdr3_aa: CASSLAGGRVTEQFF

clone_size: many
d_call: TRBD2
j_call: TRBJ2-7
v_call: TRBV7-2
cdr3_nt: TGTGCCAGCAGCTTAGCTTCCCTAGCGGGGGGAGCCGCCTACGAGCAGTACTTC
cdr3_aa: CASSLASLAGGAAYEQYF

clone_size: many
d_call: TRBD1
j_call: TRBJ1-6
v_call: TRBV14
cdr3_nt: TGTGCCAGCAGCCAATATGACAGGGGGAAATCTACGAGCTGGGCCCTCCACTTT
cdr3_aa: CASSQYDRGKSTSWALHF

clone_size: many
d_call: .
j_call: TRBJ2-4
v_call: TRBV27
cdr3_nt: TGTGCCAGCACCTCTAAGAGGTCGCTGGACATTCAGTACTTC
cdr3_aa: CASTSKRSLDIQYF

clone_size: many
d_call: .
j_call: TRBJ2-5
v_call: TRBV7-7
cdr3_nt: TGTGCTAGCAGCCAACGACTAGGCCAACAAGAGACCCAGTACTTC
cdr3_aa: CASSQRLGQQETQYF

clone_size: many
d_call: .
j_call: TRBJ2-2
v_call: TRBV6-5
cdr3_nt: TGTGCCAGCAGTTACAGGGAGAACACCGGGGAGCTGTTTTTT
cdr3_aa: CASSYRENTGELFF

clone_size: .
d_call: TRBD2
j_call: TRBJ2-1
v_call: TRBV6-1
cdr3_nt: TGTGCCAGCAGTAGAAGGACTAGCGGGATCTACAATGAGCAGTTCTTC
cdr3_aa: CASSRRTSGIYNEQFF

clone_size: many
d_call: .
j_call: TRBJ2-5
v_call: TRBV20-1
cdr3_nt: TGCAGTGCTTATAGCGTAGAGACCCAGTACTTC
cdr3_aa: CSAYSVETQYF

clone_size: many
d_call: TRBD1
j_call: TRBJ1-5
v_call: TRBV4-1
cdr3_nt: TGCGCCAGCAGCGTAACAGGGGAAGTTGGCAATCAGCCCCAGCATTTT
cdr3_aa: CASSVTGEVGNQPQHF

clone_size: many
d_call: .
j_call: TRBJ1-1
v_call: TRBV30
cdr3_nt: TGTGCCTGGACAGGACAGCTACGATTGAACACTGAAGCTTTCTTT
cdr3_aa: CAWTGQLRLNTEAFF

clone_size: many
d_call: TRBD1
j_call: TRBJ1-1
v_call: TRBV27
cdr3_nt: TGTGCCAGCAGTTTCAGGGGGCAGAACACTGAAGCTTTCTTT
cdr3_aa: CASSFRGQNTEAFF

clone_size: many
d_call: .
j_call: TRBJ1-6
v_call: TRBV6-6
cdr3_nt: TGTGCCAGCAGTTACTCAGGGGGTGAAAGACCCCTCCACTTT
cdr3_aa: CASSYSGGERPLHF

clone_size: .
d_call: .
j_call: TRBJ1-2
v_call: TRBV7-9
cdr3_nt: TGTGCCAGCCAATCACAAATGGGCAGGAACTATGGCTACACCTTC
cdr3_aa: CASQSQMGRNYGYTF

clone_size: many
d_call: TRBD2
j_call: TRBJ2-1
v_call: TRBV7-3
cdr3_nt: TGTGCCAGCAGCAGTAGCGGGTTATCCTACAATGAGCAGTTCTTC
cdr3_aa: CASSSSGLSYNEQFF

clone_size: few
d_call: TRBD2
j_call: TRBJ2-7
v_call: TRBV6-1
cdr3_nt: TGTGCCAGCAGTCCCGCTAGCGGGGGACCCTACGAGCAGTACTTC
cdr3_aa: CASSPASGGPYEQYF

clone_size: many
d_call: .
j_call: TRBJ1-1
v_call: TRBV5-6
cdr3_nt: TGTGCCAGCAGCCCTACATGGAGCACTGAAGCTTTCTTT
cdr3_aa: CASSPTWSTEAFF

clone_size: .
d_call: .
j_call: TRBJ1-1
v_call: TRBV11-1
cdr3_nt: TGTGCCAGCAGCGTAGTAGGCAGTTTGAACACTGAAGCTTTCTTT
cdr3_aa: CASSVVGSLNTEAFF

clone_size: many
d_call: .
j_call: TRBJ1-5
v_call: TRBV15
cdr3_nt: TGTGCCACCAGCAGAGGAGGTCCCCAGCATTTT
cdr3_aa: CATSRGGPQHF

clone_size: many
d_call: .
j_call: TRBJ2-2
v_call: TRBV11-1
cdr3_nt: TGTGCCAGCAGCAGCCATTACACCGGGGAGCTGTTTTTT
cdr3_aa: CASSSHYTGELFF

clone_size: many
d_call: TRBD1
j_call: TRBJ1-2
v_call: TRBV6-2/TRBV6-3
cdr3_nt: TGTGCCAGCAGGGTTGACAGGGCCAACTATGGCTACACCTTC
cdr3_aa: CASRVDRANYGYTF

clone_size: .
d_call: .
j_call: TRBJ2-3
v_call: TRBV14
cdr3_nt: TGTGCCAGCAGCCATATAAACACAGATACGCAGTATTTT
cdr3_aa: CASSHINTDTQYF

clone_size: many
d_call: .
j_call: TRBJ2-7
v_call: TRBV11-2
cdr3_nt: TGTGCCAGCAGCTTAGATCCGATTTTTTACGAGCAGTACTTC
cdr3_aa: CASSLDPIFYEQYF

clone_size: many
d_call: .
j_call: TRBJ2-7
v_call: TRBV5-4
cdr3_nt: TGTGCCAGCAGCTTTCAGGGATACGAGCAGTACTTC
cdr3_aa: CASSFQGYEQYF

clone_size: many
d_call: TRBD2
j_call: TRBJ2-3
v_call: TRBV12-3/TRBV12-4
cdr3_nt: TGTGCCAGCAGCCCCTTGGGGAGCGGGGGGACGTATTTT
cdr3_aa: CASSPLGSGGTYF

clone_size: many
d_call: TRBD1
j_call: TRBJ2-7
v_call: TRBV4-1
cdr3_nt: TGCGCCAGCAGCCAAACTACCCCGGGACAGGGGGCGAACGAGCAGTACTTC
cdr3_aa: CASSQTTPGQGANEQYF

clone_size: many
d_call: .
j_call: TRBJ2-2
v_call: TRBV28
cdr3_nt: TGTGCCAGCAGTTTTCACAGGGAGGCCGGGGAGCTGTTTTTT
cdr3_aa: CASSFHREAGELFF

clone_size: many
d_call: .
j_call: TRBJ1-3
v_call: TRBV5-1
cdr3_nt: TGCGCCAGCAGATTGAAAGGGGATCCTGGAAACACCATATATTTT
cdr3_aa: CASRLKGDPGNTIYF

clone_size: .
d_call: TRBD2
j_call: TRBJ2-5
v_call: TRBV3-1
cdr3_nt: TGTGCCAGCAGCCAAGCTACTAGCGGGGGCCAAGAGACCCAGTACTTC
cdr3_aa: CASSQATSGGQETQYF

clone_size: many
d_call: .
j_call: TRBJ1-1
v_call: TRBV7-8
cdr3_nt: TGTGCCAGCACACATGTCGGGGGGGACACTGAAGCTTTCTTT
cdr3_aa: CASTHVGGDTEAFF

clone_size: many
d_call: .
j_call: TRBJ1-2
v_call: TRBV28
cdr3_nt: TGTGCCAGCACAGGTGTAAACTATGGCTACACCTTC
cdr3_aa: CASTGVNYGYTF

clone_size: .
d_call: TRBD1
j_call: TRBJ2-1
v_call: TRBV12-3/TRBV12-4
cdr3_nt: TGTGCCAGCAAGCTAGGACAGGGGCCCCATGAGCAGTTCTTC
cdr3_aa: CASKLGQGPHEQFF

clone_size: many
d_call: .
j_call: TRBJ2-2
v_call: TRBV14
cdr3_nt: TGTGCCAGCAGCCAGCTAGCGCCGAACACCGGGGAGCTGTTTTTT
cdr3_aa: CASSQLAPNTGELFF

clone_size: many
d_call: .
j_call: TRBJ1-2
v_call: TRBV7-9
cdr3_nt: TGTGCCAGCAGCTTAGCAGATCGGCTTAACTATGGCTACACCTTC
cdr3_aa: CASSLADRLNYGYTF

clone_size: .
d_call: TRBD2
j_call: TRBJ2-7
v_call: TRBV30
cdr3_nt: TGTGCCTGGCAAAAACCCGGCGGGAGACTCCTCCACGAGCAGTACTTC
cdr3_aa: CAWQKPGGRLLHEQYF

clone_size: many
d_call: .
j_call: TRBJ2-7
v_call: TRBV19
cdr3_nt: TGTGCCAGTACCACCAGGGGGGGGTCCTACGAGCAGTACTTC
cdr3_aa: CASTTRGGSYEQYF

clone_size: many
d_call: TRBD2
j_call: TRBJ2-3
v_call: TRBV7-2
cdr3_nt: TGTGCCAGCAGCTTAGGGACTAGCGGGGGGCCAGATACGCAGTATTTT
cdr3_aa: CASSLGTSGGPDTQYF

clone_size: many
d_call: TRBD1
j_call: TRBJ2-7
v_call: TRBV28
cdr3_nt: TGTGCCAGCTTAGGACAGGGGGGCGACGAGCAGTACTTC
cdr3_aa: CASLGQGGDEQYF

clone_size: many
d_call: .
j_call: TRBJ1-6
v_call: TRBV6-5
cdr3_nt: TGTGCCAGCAGTTACTCCACTCGACGGAATTATAATTCACCCCTCCACTTT
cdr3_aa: CASSYSTRRNYNSPLHF

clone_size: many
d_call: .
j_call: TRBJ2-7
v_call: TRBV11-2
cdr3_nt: TGTGCCAGCAGCTCCACCGCGGACGGTTACGAGCAGTACTTC
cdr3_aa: CASSSTADGYEQYF

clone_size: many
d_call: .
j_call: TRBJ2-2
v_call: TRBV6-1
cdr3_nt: TGTGCCAGCAGTGAACTAGCAGCCGCGTCGAACACCGGGGAGCTGTTTTTT
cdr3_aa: CASSELAAASNTGELFF